This T cell receptor (beta chain) was identified in a study of cytomegalovirus exposure and HLA in healthy donors. PCR used 60 Vbeta primers and 13 Jbeta primers. Here immunoSEQ multiplex PCR was the method, and the copy in TCRdb shows in-frame clones only, minus some. The table includes about 140,000 clones, around 80% detected once. Trimming shortened V by 0 bases and J by 4 bases, and 13 bases separated the two germline ends. This CDR3 spans 15 amino acids. From germline, CDR1 is SGHRS and CDR2 YFSETQ. This clonotype originated in a female donor in good health and CMV-seronegative. The sequenced material came from PBMCs. J is TRBJ2-5 and V is TRBV5-1, with a tentative D call TRBD2 (5 bases). In DNA form, the CDR3 reads TGCGCCAGCAGCTTGGATGGGAGCCCCCCAGAGACCCAGTACTTC. This sequence encodes CASSLDGSPPETQYF.